This passage covers 8 T cell receptor beta chains from one sample sequenced in a study of blood T cell repertoires in COVID-19. Here immunoSEQ multiplex PCR was the method, and the copy in TCRdb shows in-frame clones only, minus some. The sample lists 200,000 to 300,000 clones; approximately 88% were seen once. The sample consisted of PBMCs or T cells enriched from blood (not recorded which). The origin of the receptors is a woman aged 40 to 50 who had been exposed to COVID-19.

The chain carries TRBV6-5 and TRBJ2-3, with TRBD2 as a possible D gene (6 bases). Deletions cut 8 bases from V and 7 bases from J, with 10 bases between. The CDR3 has 11 amino acids. CDR1 and CDR2 (germline): MNHEY, SVGAGI. The CDR3 loop reads CASGLLNTQYF. In DNA form, the CDR3 reads TGTGCCAGCGGACTATTAAATACGCAGTATTTT.

The rearrangement uses TRBV12-3 or TRBV12-4 and TRBJ2-3; unclear D gene. V was pared by 9 bases and J by 7 bases, with 11 bases between. The CDR3 length is 11 residues. As DNA, the CDR3 is TGTGCCAGTCGGGTGGCGAATACGCAGTATTTT. It encodes CASRVANTQYF.

This chain joins TRBV18 and TRBJ2-3; D not certain. The V gene lost 3 bases and the J gene lost 4 bases, with 11 bases spanning the gap. This CDR3 has 14 residues. Germline-derived CDR1 and CDR2 are KGHSH and LQKENI. CDR3 sequence reads: CASSPIRSADTQYF. Written as DNA, the CDR3 is TGTGCCAGCTCACCTATTCGTTCCGCAGATACGCAGTATTTT.

The DNA for the CDR3 is TGTGCCAGCAGCTTAGATCCCACAGTTCTACAAGAGACCCAGTACTTC. Translated: CASSLDPTVLQETQYF. V usage is TRBV11-3 and J usage is TRBJ2-5; D not resolved. Germline CDR1 reads SGHNT; CDR2 reads YENEEA. This CDR3 has 16 residues. V was clipped by 0 bases and J by 2 bases, with 13 bases between them.

The rearrangement uses TRBV24-1 and TRBJ1-1; D is possibly TRBD1 (5 bases). V gave up 2 bases and J gave up 8 bases, with 8 bases separating them. Germline V lookup: CDR1 KGHDR, CDR2 SFDVKD. The CDR3 totals 12 residues. Written as DNA, the CDR3 is TGTGCCACCAGTGATTACAACAGGGAAGCTTTCTTT. Its protein is CATSDYNREAFF.

V usage is TRBV7-2 and J usage is TRBJ2-2; 13 bases agree with TRBD2. The CDR3 is 18 residues long. Germline V lookup: CDR1 SGHTA, CDR2 FQGNSA. V trimming: 6 bases; J trimming: 7 bases; junction bases outside the gene matches: 14. In DNA, the CDR3 is TGTGCCAGCAGTCTCGGGAGATCGGGACTAGCGGGAAACGGGGAGCTGTTTTTT. Its translation: CASSLGRSGLAGNGELFF.

This rearrangement joins TRBV10-3 to TRBJ2-7; tentative D call: TRBD1 (5 bases). V lost 4 bases to trimming and J lost 4 bases, with 14 bases between them. This CDR3 region has 14 residues. Germline CDR1 and CDR2: ENHRY and SYGVKD. The CDR3 loop reads CAISGAGNSYEQYF. The CDR3 DNA is TGTGCCATCAGTGGGGCAGGGAATTCGTACGAGCAGTACTTC.

The V and J genes are TRBV24-1 and TRBJ1-2; TRBD1 agrees at 9 bases. Germline V gives CDR1 KGHDR, CDR2 SFDVKD. The trim removed 2 bases at V and 5 bases at J, leaving 5 bases unmatched. The length of the CDR3 is 15 residues. CDR3 residues: CATSDSGQGGYGYTF. For the CDR3, the DNA is TGTGCCACCAGTGATTCGGGACAGGGTGGGTATGGCTACACCTTC.